The rows below give T cell receptor beta chains drawn from one sample of a study of cytomegalovirus exposure and HLA in healthy donors. Measured with immunoSEQ multiplex PCR; TCRdb has only the in-frame clones, and not every one. The sample holds 50,000 to 80,000 clones; 60% to 85% are singletons and the top ten take more than 4.5%. Sequencing was carried out using PBMCs. Receptor source: a male donor in good health and CMV-seropositive. CDR3s include the opening cysteine and the closing phenylalanine or tryptophan. Only part of the rows carry a size: once, few, many, or a class if the clone is expanded.

. TRBV7-9 CASSGTGGPTHEQYF
. TRBV5-6 CASSLGQGYYEQYF
. TRBV10-3 CAIRQGTNQPQHF
once TRBV19 CASSFTPAGWGGEQYF
once TRBV2 CASRRGQGVYEQYF
. TRBV2 CASSQQGSTEAFF
. TRBV9 CASSPTGSGAGSEAFF
few TRBV5-1 CASSLEGPYNSPLHF
. TRBV15 CATSRDRGVTGNEKLFF
. TRBV5-1 CASSPGQERYF
. TRBV4-1 CASSPGLELLGEQFF
. TRBV4-1 CASSLGTSNEQFF
. TRBV15 CATAEVRYNEQFF
. TRBV12-5 CASGPTGLKTEAFF
. TRBV2 CASSEDEEQYF
once TRBV11-3 CASSSTPVLAGGQETQYF
. TRBV19 CASSIRDSHTDTQYF
. TRBV4-2 CASSQDRKEGTEAFF
. TRBV30 CAWSLGHSNQPQHF
. TRBV11-2 CASSLGHGVTEAFF
. TRBV29-1 CSVEFGRFDTEAFF
. TRBV27 CASSRGMGGYTEAFF
. TRBV7-3 CASSLTGLVGNEQFF
. TRBV6-5 CASRTGGFSYEQYF
few TRBV5-6 CASRKKQFNEKLFF
. TRBV7-2 CASSRGQGNSPLHF
. TRBV4-3 CASSQAPFGERDNEQFF
. TRBV11-2 CASSYPTSGGPTDTQYF
. TRBV6-5 CASSYSRTGGDTEAFF
. TRBV19 CASRQGAWTEAFF
. TRBV7-9 CASSIPQGRGEAFF
. TRBV19 CASSEKAQPQHF
few TRBV6-6 CASSTTGDYTF
. TRBV28 CASTPGSDRGYTQYF
. TRBV30 CAWSSGTGGQLFF
. TRBV4-2 CASSQDRSTTREQYF
. TRBV15 CATSRRSDSLGTDTQYF
once TRBV5-1 CASSRGGRDGYTF
. TRBV18 CASSRTETGGYTF
. TRBV18 CASSPRRDNNEAFF
. TRBV11-2 CASSLGLDRGGNQPQHF
. TRBV29-1 CSVEGTGAQETQYF
. TRBV6-1 CASSEALHWQYF
. TRBV5-6 CASYPGGIITDTQYF
. TRBV6-5 CASSYSTGIYGYTF
few TRBV6-1 CAGKIQGSYEQYF
. TRBV6-6 CASSYHPGGSGNTIYF
. TRBV27 CASSLSDQGGRYNEQFF
. TRBV4-3 CASSFSGTGELYEQYF